The next 26 T cell receptor beta chains were all read from a single sample in a study of blood T cell repertoires in COVID-19. The table came from immunoSEQ multiplex PCR; TCRdb's copy has only in-frame clones and leaves some out. Of 150,000 to 200,000 clones listed, approximately 88% are singletons. Sequenced: peripheral blood. The receptors were gathered from a woman aged 45-59 years with acute or convalescent COVID-19.

The chain carries TRBV7-2 and TRBJ1-2, with TRBD1 matching 8 bases. The CDR3 loop spans 15 amino acids. Germline lookup yields CDR1 SGHTA and CDR2 FQGNSA. Losses at the gene ends were 5 bases for V and 4 bases for J; bases not matched to a gene: 9. The CDR3 sequence is CASSAGSGTGYGYTF. The CDR3 DNA follows: TGTGCCAGCAGCGCCGGTTCCGGGACAGGCTATGGCTACACCTTC.

Here the CDR3 DNA reads TGTGCCAGCAGTCCCACGGACTTCTCTGGAAACACCATATATTTT. Its protein is CASSPTDFSGNTIYF. This chain joins TRBV3-1 (or the pseudogene TRBV3-2) and TRBJ1-3; D unclear. Between the trimmed V and J ends, which lost 6 bases and 0 bases, there was a span of 12 bases. The CDR3 sequence is 15 residues long. Germline CDR1 reads LGHDT; CDR2 reads YNNKEL (reference sequence).

The chain uses TRBV3-1 (or the pseudogene TRBV3-2) and TRBJ2-1; 10 positions agree with TRBD2. The CDR3 is 18 residues long. The germline V gene has CDR1 LGHDT and CDR2 YNNKEL (reference sequence). Unmatched junction bases numbered 12, after V lost 0 bases and J lost 7 bases. The CDR3 protein is CASSQDRLRAGGPNEQFF. In DNA form, the CDR3 reads TGTGCCAGCAGCCAAGATCGGTTAAGAGCGGGAGGGCCGAATGAGCAGTTCTTC.

This clone is a singleton in its sample. The chain employs TRBV29-1 and TRBJ2-7; possible D gene TRBD1, 5 bases. This CDR3 is built from 12 residues. Trimming left V 4 bases short and J 2 bases short, with 9 bases between. Germline CDR1 reads SQVTM; CDR2 reads ANQGSEA. DNA of the CDR3: TGCAGCGTTGGACAGACTCCCTACGAGCAGTACTTC. Amino acids: CSVGQTPYEQYF.

The chain links TRBV3-1 (or the pseudogene TRBV3-2) to TRBJ2-5; D is unresolved. The CDR3 totals 15 residues. Deletions cut 0 bases from V and 1 base from J, with 9 bases between. CDR1 and CDR2 from the germline V gene are LGHDT and YNNKEL (reference sequence). The CDR3 coding sequence is TGTGCCAGCAGCCAAGAGTTACTATCCCAAGAGACCCAGTACTTC. Protein: CASSQELLSQETQYF.

The J gene is TRBJ1-2, the V gene TRBV30, with 9 bases aligning to TRBD1. Germline-derived CDR1 and CDR2 are GTSNPN and SVGIG (reference sequence). The ends lost 1 base at V and 0 bases at J; junction bases unmatched: 3. This CDR3 region has 15 residues. CDR3 residues: CAWSGGQGANYGYTF. The CDR3 DNA reads as TGTGCCTGGAGTGGGGGACAGGGCGCTAACTATGGCTACACCTTC.

The chain couples TRBV2 to TRBJ2-1; 11 bases are shared with TRBD2. V lost 3 bases to trimming and J lost 5 bases; unmatched junction nucleotides: 6. The CDR3 runs 16 residues. Germline V lookup: CDR1 SNHLY, CDR2 FYNNEI. The CDR3 sequence is CASSDLSGRGDNEQFF. DNA of the CDR3: TGTGCCAGCAGTGATCTTAGCGGGAGGGGTGACAATGAGCAGTTCTTC.

This chain connects TRBV6-6 to TRBJ1-3; D ambiguous. Germline V lookup: CDR1 MNHNY, CDR2 SVGAGI (reference sequence). CDR3 length: 15 amino acids. V was pared by 6 bases and J by 0 bases, with 12 bases between. CDR3 region: CASRIPGSSGNTIYF. The DNA for the CDR3 is TGTGCCAGCAGAATACCAGGTAGCTCTGGAAACACCATATATTTT.

The V gene is TRBV5-1, the J gene TRBJ2-5; 7 bases fit TRBD1. This CDR3 has 14 amino acids. Germline loops: CDR1 SGHRS, CDR2 YFSETQ. After removal of 0 bases from V and 3 bases from J, the junction contained 2 bases not matched to a gene. In nucleotides, the CDR3 is TGCGCCAGCAGCTTGGTGGGGACAGAAGAGACCCAGTACTTC. Translated, it gives CASSLVGTEETQYF.

The chain has TRBV6-1 and TRBJ1-3, with TRBD1 matching over 7 bases. This CDR3 region has 14 residues. The germline CDR1 and CDR2 sequences are MNHNS and SASEGT. V shed 0 bases, J shed 4 bases, and the junction held 0 bases outside the gene matches. Here the CDR3 reads CASSEAGQGNTIYF. The CDR3 coding sequence is TGTGCCAGCAGTGAAGCGGGACAGGGAAACACCATATATTTT.

The J gene is TRBJ1-1, the V gene TRBV19; TRBD1 matches 8 bases. The CDR3 loop spans 12 amino acids. Looked up from germline, CDR1 is LNHDA and CDR2 is SQIVND (reference sequence). Trimming removed 9 bases from V and 5 bases from J; junction bases left unmatched: 5. CDR3 coding DNA: TGTGCCAGCCGAGACAGGGGAACTGAAGCTTTCTTT. It codes for CASRDRGTEAFF. The variable domain in full, completed from reference TRBV19 and TRBJ1-1, reads DGGITQSPKYLFRKEGQNVTLSCEQNLNHDAMYWYRQDPGQGLRLIYYSQIVNDFQKGDIAEGYSVSREKKESFPLTVTSAQKNPTAFYLCASRDRGTEAFFGQGTRLTVV.

V usage is TRBV7-2 and J usage is TRBJ1-1, with TRBD1 as a possible D gene (6 bases). This CDR3 has 14 residues. Trimming removed 1 base from V and 1 base from J, with 7 bases in between. Germline V gives CDR1 SGHTA, CDR2 FQGNSA. CDR3 residues: CASSLVQGNTEAFF. The CDR3 DNA reads as TGTGCCAGCAGCTTAGTACAGGGGAACACTGAAGCTTTCTTT.

This clone came up a few times. The rearrangement uses TRBV6-1 and TRBJ2-1, with D tentatively TRBD2 (5 bases). Trimming left V 3 bases short and J 0 bases short, with 15 bases between. This CDR3 is 17 amino acids long. Germline V gene data show CDR1 as MNHNS and CDR2 as SASEGT. CDR3 nucleotides: TGTGCCAGCAGTGAGATGGCGGGTTGGAGCTCCTACAATGAGCAGTTCTTC. Translating gives CASSEMAGWSSYNEQFF.

This chain connects TRBV30 to TRBJ1-2, with 8 bases identical to TRBD1. This CDR3 is 15 amino acids long. Germline assignment: CDR1 GTSNPN and CDR2 SVGIG (reference sequence). V shed 0 bases, J shed 6 bases, and the junction held 9 bases outside the gene matches. Written as DNA, the CDR3 is TGTGCCTGGAGTGTAAGGGCAGGGGGCTCGGATGGCTACACCTTC. It codes for CAWSVRAGGSDGYTF.

This chain uses TRBV19 with TRBJ2-5; the D is unclear. V shed 3 bases and J shed 5 bases, with 13 bases lying between them. There are 14 residues in the CDR3. Germline lookup yields CDR1 LNHDA and CDR2 SQIVND (reference sequence). The CDR3 spells CASSIAVRKETQYF. The CDR3 DNA sequence: TGTGCCAGTAGTATCGCGGTTAGGAAGGAGACCCAGTACTTC.

This chain connects TRBV7-9 to TRBJ1-2, with TRBD1 identical over 7 bases. The V segment lost 5 bases and the J segment 2 bases; nucleotides outside the gene matches: 8. The CDR3 sequence is 15 residues long. Germline-derived CDR1 and CDR2 are SEHNR and FQNEAQ (reference sequence). For the CDR3, the DNA is TGTGCCAGCAGCCTTACGACAGGGAGGAACTATGGCTACACCTTC. This sequence encodes CASSLTTGRNYGYTF.

The V and J genes are TRBV30 and TRBJ1-3; D gene unclear. Looked up from germline, CDR1 is GTSNPN and CDR2 is SVGIG (reference sequence). V lost 0 bases and J lost 2, with 11 bases in between. CDR3 length: 15 residues. The CDR3: CAWSVIYGAGNTIYF. CDR3 sequence (DNA): TGTGCCTGGAGTGTAATCTACGGGGCTGGAAACACCATATATTTT.

The CDR3 DNA sequence: TGTGCCAGCAGTTACTGGCGGACACGCGGAAACACCATATATTTT. Translating it yields CASSYWRTRGNTIYF. This rearrangement joins TRBV6-2 or TRBV6-3 to TRBJ1-3, with D maybe TRBD1 (5 bases). The CDR3 is 15 residues long. Germline V gene data show CDR1 as MNHEY and CDR2 as SVGEGT. V was trimmed by 1 base and J by 4 bases, leaving 11 bases between them.

This clone was seen once. The genes are TRBV3-1 (or the pseudogene TRBV3-2) and TRBJ2-1, with D possibly matching TRBD2 (5 bases). CDR3 length equals 17 residues. Per germline, CDR1 LGHDT and CDR2 YNNKEL (reference sequence). Trimming shortened V by 0 bases and J by 2 bases, and 14 bases separated the two germline ends. The DNA of the CDR3 is TGTGCCAGCAGCCAAGACCTATTCGGGATTACCTACAATGAGCAGTTCTTC. As protein: CASSQDLFGITYNEQFF.

The chain has TRBV24-1 and TRBJ2-2, with 9 bases aligning to TRBD1. This CDR3 comprises 15 residues. Germline CDR1 reads KGHDR; CDR2 reads SFDVKD. V shed 2 bases, J shed 4 bases, and the junction held 1 base outside the gene matches. In nucleotides, the CDR3 is TGTGCCACCAGTGATTGGGACAGGGCCACCGGGGAGCTGTTTTTT. Translation gives CATSDWDRATGELFF.

This clone was observed a handful of times. This chain joins TRBV3-1 (or the pseudogene TRBV3-2) and TRBJ2-7; 8 bases are shared with TRBD1. The CDR3 consists of 15 residues. V shed 1 base and J 6 bases; nucleotides not matched to a gene: 8. Germline loops: CDR1 LGHDT, CDR2 YNNKEL (reference sequence). The CDR3 sequence is CASSQVLAGGGEQYF. In DNA form, the CDR3 reads TGTGCCAGCAGCCAAGTACTGGCAGGGGGCGGCGAGCAGTACTTC.

The chain employs TRBV5-1 and TRBJ2-3; TRBD2 aligns across 8 bases. CDR3 length: 16 residues. The germline gives CDR1 SGHRS, CDR2 YFSETQ. J was trimmed by 2 bases and V by 3 bases; bases with no gene match: 8. CDR3 loop: CASSSVSSGITDTQYF. The CDR3 region has the DNA TGCGCCAGCAGCTCCGTTAGTAGCGGGATCACAGATACGCAGTATTTT.

J is TRBJ2-6 and V is TRBV7-2, with D maybe TRBD2 (6 bases). Trimming stripped 6 bases from V and 0 bases from J, with 12 bases between. The CDR3 extends over 16 amino acids. Germline CDR1 reads SGHTA; CDR2 reads FQGNSA. The chain's CDR3 is CASRIGGTSGANVLTF. CDR3 in DNA: TGTGCCAGCAGGATTGGCGGGACCTCTGGGGCCAACGTCCTGACTTTC.

The genes are TRBV7-3 and TRBJ2-1, with 7 nucleotides matching TRBD2. Trimming at V came to 5 bases and at J to 2 bases, leaving 12 bases not matched to a gene. Germline V CDR1 and CDR2: SGHTA, FQGTGA. There are 17 residues in the CDR3. The DNA of the CDR3 is TGTGCCAGCAGCCTCACGGGAGCGGGGCCCCCCTACAATGAGCAGTTCTTC. Amino acids: CASSLTGAGPPYNEQFF.

The chain carries TRBV3-1 (or the pseudogene TRBV3-2) and TRBJ1-4, with 7 bases aligning to TRBD1. This CDR3 spans 13 amino acids. J was trimmed by 7 bases and V by 8 bases; bases with no gene match: 7. The germline CDR1 and CDR2 sequences are LGHDT and YNNKEL (reference sequence). The CDR3 DNA reads as TGTGCCAGCCCCGGGACAGTGGCTGAAAAACTGTTTTTT. The encoded protein is CASPGTVAEKLFF.

The chain has TRBV6-5 and TRBJ2-3, with D perhaps matching TRBD2 (5 bases). The V gene's germline CDR1 is MNHEY and CDR2 SVGAGI. CDR3 length equals 12 residues. V lost 8 bases and J 1 base, leaving 7 bases between the germline ends. The CDR3 spells CASAEGTDTQYF. CDR3 nucleotide sequence: TGTGCCAGCGCGGAGGGCACAGATACGCAGTATTTT.